The 9 T cell receptor beta chains in this list originate from one sample, sequenced in a study of early T cells in non-severe SARS-CoV-2 infection. Via MiXCR, TCRdb re-called the 5' RACE reads, giving one row per CDR3 protein. Here the sample spans approximately 56,000 distinct CDR3 sequences, over 13% being singletons. Sequencing was performed on whole blood, taken at baseline. These receptors all stem from an adult who was a healthcare worker with PCR-confirmed SARS-CoV-2 infection or an uninfected control (not recorded which).

At least ten counts were recorded for this clonotype. The V and J genes are TRBV6-1 and TRBJ2-3; 8 nucleotides agree with TRBD1. V lost 5 bases and J lost 11; bases outside the gene matches: 9. CDR3 length equals 13 residues. Germline-derived CDR1 and CDR2 are MNHNS and SASEGT. CDR3 region: CASSLIDRGMQYF. For the CDR3, the DNA is TGTGCCAGCAGTCTCATCGACAGGGGTATGCAGTATTTT.

The chain recombines TRBV5-1 with TRBJ1-6, with D hard to call. CDR1 is SGHRS and CDR2 is YFSETQ in the germline V gene. The CDR3 runs 16 residues. The V gene lost 3 bases and the J gene lost 0 bases, with 10 bases spanning the gap. CDR3 region: CASSSEPGSYNSPLHF. The CDR3 DNA reads as TGCGCCAGCAGCTCGGAGCCCGGCTCCTATAATTCACCCCTCCACTTT.

The chain employs TRBV28 and TRBJ1-5; D gene uncertain. The CDR3 totals 14 residues. Trimming cost V 7 bases and J 3 bases, with 13 bases left between them. Germline values: CDR1 MDHEN, CDR2 SYDVKM. The CDR3 loop reads CASKASHTNQPQHF. The CDR3 DNA reads TGTGCCAGCAAGGCTTCCCACACCAATCAGCCCCAGCATTTT.

This clonotype was recorded a few times. V and J are TRBV12-3 or TRBV12-4 and TRBJ2-5, with D perhaps assigned TRBD1 or TRBD2 (5 bases each). The CDR3 is 16 residues long. Trimming stripped 4 bases from V and 3 bases from J, with 18 bases between. Here the CDR3 DNA reads TGTGCCAGCAGTTCCGGGCAGGCCTGGGGGAAAGAGACCCAGTACTTC. This codes for CASSSGQAWGKETQYF.

The chain couples TRBV3-1 to TRBJ2-5; no reliable D call. Trimming cost V 6 bases and J 0 bases, with 8 bases left between them. Looked up from germline, CDR1 is LGHDT and CDR2 is YNNKEL (reference sequence). The CDR3 has 13 residues. In nucleotides, the CDR3 is TGTGCCAGCAGGACCCGGTACCAAGAGACCCAGTACTTC. This encodes CASRTRYQETQYF.

This clonotype turned up a few times. This chain links TRBV6-6 with TRBJ2-3, with D possibly being TRBD1 or TRBD2 (6 bases each). The germline V and J ends were trimmed by 5 bases and 3 bases, with 9 bases remaining between them. Germline-derived CDR1 and CDR2 are MNHNY and SVGAGI (reference sequence). There are 13 residues in the CDR3. CDR3 sequence reads: CASSEGGTDTQYF. CDR3 bases: TGTGCCAGCAGTGAAGGGGGGACAGATACGCAGTATTTT.

CDR3 coding DNA: TGTGCCACCAGCGGTGGACGGGGGGGCACAGATACGCAGTATTTT. It is translated as CATSGGRGGTDTQYF. The V gene is TRBV15, the J gene TRBJ2-3; the match to TRBD2 covers 7 bases. This CDR3 comprises 15 residues. V trimming: 5 bases; J trimming: 1 base; junction bases outside the gene matches: 6. Germline V gene lookup returns CDR1 LNHNV and CDR2 YYDKDF (reference sequence).

This clonotype turned up a few times. V gene TRBV12-5 combines with J gene TRBJ1-2; TRBD1 might be the D (5 bases). Trimming left V 0 bases short and J 5 bases short, with 19 bases between. Germline CDR1 LGHNT, CDR2 FRNRAP. The CDR3 is 17 residues long. Here the CDR3 DNA reads TGTGCTAGTGGTTTGGTCCCTCGGTGGGGGTTTGAGTATGGCTACACCTTC. This encodes CASGLVPRWGFEYGYTF. The full variable domain, its missing parts supplied by reference TRBV12-5 and TRBJ1-2, is DARVTQTPRHKVTEMGQEVTMRCQPILGHNTVFWYRQTMMQGLELLAYFRNRAPLDDSGMPKDRFSAEMPDATLATLKIQPSEPRDSAVYFCASGLVPRWGFEYGYTFGSGTRLTVV.

This clonotype was observed at least ten times. This sequence joins TRBV7-8 and TRBJ2-5; TRBD2 agrees at 9 bases. Germline V gene sequence: CDR1 SGHVS, CDR2 FQNEAQ. CDR3 length: 16 amino acids. V was clipped by 1 base and J by 1 base; unmatched bases: 4. The CDR3 loop is CASSLVGGGAQETQYF. DNA for the CDR3: TGTGCCAGCAGCTTAGTGGGCGGGGGGGCCCAAGAGACCCAGTACTTC.